The source of this T cell receptor beta chain is a study of T-cell memory formation after mild COVID-19. This clonotype was detected many times. Antigen specificity is unknown. Regarding the study as a whole: CD4+ contracting clones were mainly CM and EM; CD8+ ones, EMRA. Clones that contracted from day 15 to 85 were balanced CD4/CD8, while later expanders leaned CD4+.

TCRdb independently ran MiXCR on the 5' RACE reads; one entry per CDR3 protein. The sample lists 30,000 to 45,000 distinct CDR3 sequences; approximately 10% were seen once. The CDR3 is 12 residues long. Trimming left V 2 bases short and J 2 bases short, with 3 bases between. Material for sequencing was PBMCs or a T cell subset sorted from them (not recorded which). The genes are TRBV12-3 or TRBV12-4 and TRBJ1-2, with D uncertain. This clonotype was sampled from a man younger than 30 who had mild COVID-19 (a few samples of this study predate the infection). Cell type and time point are not known. The CDR3 nucleotides are TGTGCCAGCAGTTTACAAAACTATGGCTACACCTTC. This gives the protein CASSLQNYGYTF.